One and the same sample provided the 24 T cell receptor beta chains below, sequenced in a study of T cell responses to AZD1222 COVID-19 vaccine. Method: immunoSEQ multiplex PCR; TCRdb's copy keeps in-frame clones and lacks some. The table records some 140,000 clones, under 95% of them present only once. The sequencing here drew on peripheral blood, taken on day 0 of AZD1222 vaccination. These TCRs come from an adult in good health.

CDR3 sequence (DNA): TGTGCCAGCAGCCAAGGGGGCTCTGGAAACACCATATATTTT. It encodes CASSQGGSGNTIYF. The rearrangement joins TRBV3-1 (or the pseudogene TRBV3-2) to TRBJ1-3; no clear D gene. The CDR3 loop spans 14 amino acids. Looked up from germline, CDR1 is LGHDT and CDR2 is YNNKEL (reference sequence). V was trimmed by 1 base and J by 0 bases, leaving 4 bases between them.

This clone appeared once. V and J are TRBV2 and TRBJ1-1; D unclear. Trimming took 6 bases from V and 3 from J, leaving 14 bases between them. CDR3 size: 14 residues. CDR1 and CDR2 from the germline V gene are SNHLY and FYNNEI. CDR3 protein: CASRGTVSDTEAFF. The CDR3 coding sequence is TGTGCCAGCAGGGGTACAGTTTCGGACACTGAAGCTTTCTTT.

The chain recombines TRBV10-3 with TRBJ2-7; D is unresolved. There are 16 residues in the CDR3. V was clipped by 0 bases and J by 2 bases, with 14 bases between them. Germline CDR1 and CDR2: ENHRY and SYGVKD. CDR3 loop: CAISESGQRDPYEQYF. DNA for the CDR3: TGTGCCATCAGTGAGTCCGGCCAGAGAGATCCCTACGAGCAGTACTTC.

The genes are TRBV12-5 and TRBJ1-1; D perhaps matches TRBD1 (6 bases). The V end lost 1 base, the J end lost 0 bases, and 9 bases lay between the germline ends. The CDR3 spans 15 residues. CDR1 is LGHNT and CDR2 is FRNRAP in the germline V gene. In DNA form, the CDR3 reads TGTGCTAGTGGTTTGGATGGACAGATGAACACTGAAGCTTTCTTT. Protein sequence: CASGLDGQMNTEAFF. Full variable domain (outside the CDR3, taken from reference TRBV12-5 and TRBJ1-1): DARVTQTPRHKVTEMGQEVTMRCQPILGHNTVFWYRQTMMQGLELLAYFRNRAPLDDSGMPKDRFSAEMPDATLATLKIQPSEPRDSAVYFCASGLDGQMNTEAFFGQGTRLTVV.

The chain couples TRBV7-2 to TRBJ2-6; the D gene is possibly TRBD1 (5 bases). V dropped 2 bases and J dropped 0 bases, with 8 bases sitting between them. This CDR3 is 16 amino acids long. Germline V gene data show CDR1 as SGHTA and CDR2 as FQGNSA. CDR3 sequence (DNA): TGTGCCAGCAGCTTAAACAGGCGCTCTGGGGCCAACGTCCTGACTTTC. It specifies CASSLNRRSGANVLTF.

This clone occurred a few times. V is TRBV7-2 and J is TRBJ2-5, with TRBD1 as a possible D gene (6 bases). V dropped 0 bases and J dropped 3 bases, with 11 bases sitting between them. The CDR3 has 15 amino acids. CDR1 and CDR2 from the germline V gene are SGHTA and FQGNSA. The chain's CDR3 is CASSLAFGTKETQYF. The DNA of the CDR3 is TGTGCCAGCAGCTTAGCGTTCGGGACAAAAGAGACCCAGTACTTC.

The chain carries TRBV30 and TRBJ2-7, with D tentatively TRBD1 (6 bases). The CDR3 covers 13 residues. Trimming took off 4 bases at V and 3 bases at J, with 13 bases between the two ends. Germline CDR1 GTSNPN, CDR2 SVGIG (reference sequence). CDR3 sequence reads: CAWTVGAGYEQYF. The CDR3 DNA reads as TGTGCCTGGACGGTGGGGGCGGGCTACGAGCAGTACTTC.

In its sample, this clone was seen once. This chain uses TRBV27 with TRBJ1-1, with D perhaps matching TRBD1 (6 bases). CDR1 is MNHEY and CDR2 is SMNVEV in the germline V gene (reference sequence). V lost 1 base and J 3 bases, leaving 15 bases between the germline ends. The length of the CDR3 is 16 residues. CDR3 region: CASSLFGGRGDTEAFF. DNA of the CDR3: TGTGCCAGCAGTTTATTCGGTGGTAGGGGGGACACTGAAGCTTTCTTT.

V and J are TRBV27 and TRBJ2-1; 7 bases are a match to TRBD2. The CDR3 spans 17 residues. With 7 bases clipped from V and 14 bases from J, the junction kept 26 bases outside the gene matches. Germline values: CDR1 MNHEY, CDR2 SMNVEV (reference sequence). In nucleotides, the CDR3 is TGTGCCAGCACCCCCCGGGGGGATAGCCTAGCCCTGGGGAACAAGTTCTTC. Amino acids: CASTPRGDSLALGNKFF.

J is TRBJ1-1 and V is TRBV5-1; no firm D call. Deletions cut 0 bases from V and 7 bases from J, with 10 bases between. From germline, CDR1 is SGHRS and CDR2 YFSETQ. The CDR3 spans 13 residues. The CDR3 bases are TGCGCCAGCAGCTTGGGAAGGGCGGGTGAAGCTTTCTTT. Protein: CASSLGRAGEAFF.

The chain has TRBV24-1 and TRBJ2-7; D gene uncertain. Germline V gives CDR1 KGHDR, CDR2 SFDVKD. V was shortened by 5 bases and J by 4 bases, with 5 bases between the two germline ends. The CDR3 loop spans 11 amino acids. CDR3 sequence: CATSVGYEQYF. For the CDR3, the DNA is TGTGCCACCAGTGTTGGGTACGAGCAGTACTTC.

V gene TRBV9 combines with J gene TRBJ1-4; D may be TRBD1 (5 bases). The V gene lost 0 bases and the J gene lost 4 bases, with 10 bases spanning the gap. Germline V gene sequence: CDR1 SGDLS, CDR2 YYNGEE. This CDR3 spans 15 amino acids. The DNA for the CDR3 is TGTGCCAGCAGCGTAGGCGGGGGGATTAATGAAAAACTGTTTTTT. Translated: CASSVGGGINEKLFF.

The CDR3 coding sequence is TGTGCCAGCAGCCCGGGCCTCTCCTACGAGCAGTACTTC. Translating it yields CASSPGLSYEQYF. The chain carries TRBV5-6 and TRBJ2-7; D is uncertain. Germline CDR1 SGHDT, CDR2 YYEEEE. The CDR3 consists of 13 residues. V was pared by 4 bases and J by 0 bases, with 8 bases between.

The chain uses TRBV10-3 and TRBJ1-3, with D hard to call. CDR3 length: 12 amino acids. Germline V lookup: CDR1 ENHRY, CDR2 SYGVKD. V gave up 11 bases and J gave up 3 bases, with 11 bases separating them. CDR3 sequence reads: CAVASGGNTIYF. In DNA, the CDR3 is TGTGCCGTGGCTTCGGGTGGAAACACCATATATTTT.

The chain is built from TRBV19 and TRBJ1-2, with TRBD1 matching over 7 bases. This CDR3 region has 13 residues. The V segment lost 10 bases and the J segment 2 bases; nucleotides outside the gene matches: 7. From germline, CDR1 is LNHDA and CDR2 SQIVND (reference sequence). CDR3 coding DNA: TGTGCCACCTCGGGACAGCTAAACTATGGCTACACCTTC. This translates into CATSGQLNYGYTF.

The V gene is TRBV5-1, the J gene TRBJ1-4, with D hard to call. The CDR3 is made up of 17 amino acids. Between the trimmed V and J ends, which lost 4 bases and 0 bases, there was a span of 16 bases. Germline V gene sequence: CDR1 SGHRS, CDR2 YFSETQ. The CDR3 bases are TGCGCCAGCAGCCATTTCGAGGGTCGGCCAACTAATGAAAAACTGTTTTTT. Its translation: CASSHFEGRPTNEKLFF.

The chain joins TRBV27 to TRBJ2-3; D possibly corresponds to TRBD2 (6 bases). The CDR3 is 11 amino acids. Germline V gene data show CDR1 as MNHEY and CDR2 as SMNVEV (reference sequence). V gave up 3 bases and J gave up 8 bases, with 6 bases separating them. This CDR3 is CASSLGGTQYF. The CDR3 region has the DNA TGTGCCAGCAGTTTGGGGGGTACGCAGTATTTT.

This clone came up once. The chain uses TRBV18 and TRBJ2-5, with 11 bases identical to TRBD1. The CDR3 contains 15 residues. V was pared by 3 bases and J by 4 bases, with 4 bases of the junction left unmatched. In germline, CDR1 is KGHSH, CDR2 LQKENI. The CDR3 sequence is CASSPWTGGVETQYF. DNA of the CDR3: TGTGCCAGCTCACCCTGGACAGGGGGCGTAGAGACCCAGTACTTC.

The rearrangement uses TRBV6-5 and TRBJ1-3; D gene unclear. This CDR3 is built from 14 residues. The V end lost 0 bases, the J end lost 3 bases, and 6 bases lay between the germline ends. Germline values: CDR1 MNHEY, CDR2 SVGAGI. In DNA form, the CDR3 reads TGTGCCAGCAGTTACTCCAACCGTGGAAACACCATATATTTT. Translating gives CASSYSNRGNTIYF.

The table lists this clone with a count of one. The chain recombines TRBV6-5 with TRBJ2-3; 9 bases align to TRBD2. This CDR3 is built from 14 residues. The V segment lost 5 bases and the J segment 1 base; nucleotides outside the gene matches: 1. In germline, CDR1 is MNHEY, CDR2 SVGAGI. The CDR3 nucleotides are TGTGCCAGCAGTCGACTAGCGGGCACAGATACGCAGTATTTT. It codes for CASSRLAGTDTQYF.

The rearrangement joins TRBV11-2 to TRBJ1-1, with 7 bases matching TRBD1. The ends lost 5 bases at V and 7 bases at J; junction bases unmatched: 10. In germline, CDR1 is SGHAT, CDR2 FQNNGV. This CDR3 comprises 14 residues. The CDR3 reads CASSLTHRDSEAFF. The CDR3 nucleotides read TGTGCCAGCAGCCTGACACACCGGGACAGTGAAGCTTTCTTT.

This chain uses TRBV18 with TRBJ2-2; D remains unclear. V was shortened by 6 bases and J by 5 bases, with 13 bases between the two germline ends. Germline-derived CDR1 and CDR2 are KGHSH and LQKENI. The CDR3 is 14 residues long. CDR3 in amino acids: CASSKTGETGELFF. For the CDR3, the DNA is TGTGCCAGCTCGAAGACCGGCGAAACCGGGGAGCTGTTTTTT. Together with reference TRBV18 and TRBJ2-2, the CDR3 gives the full variable domain: NAGVMQNPRHLVRRRGQEARLRCSPMKGHSHVYWYRQLPEEGLKFMVYLQKENIIDESGMPKERFSAEFPKEGPSILRIQQVVRGDSAAYFCASSKTGETGELFFGEGSRLTVL.

The V call is TRBV18, the J call TRBJ2-2; D gene ambiguous. V lost 0 bases to trimming and J lost 4 bases, with 3 bases between them. Germline V gene lookup returns CDR1 KGHSH and CDR2 LQKENI. The CDR3 spans 13 residues. The chain's CDR3 is CASSPPSTGELFF. The CDR3 nucleotides read TGTGCCAGCTCACCACCGTCCACCGGGGAGCTGTTTTTT.

This clone has only a few counts. This chain links TRBV19 with TRBJ1-3; 7 positions agree with TRBD1. Germline-derived CDR1 and CDR2 are LNHDA and SQIVND (reference sequence). This CDR3 has 18 residues. Trimming at V came to 3 bases and at J to 0 bases, leaving 11 bases not matched to a gene. This CDR3 reads CASSIQPGTATSGNTIYF. CDR3 in DNA: TGTGCCAGTAGTATCCAACCCGGGACAGCTACCTCTGGAAACACCATATATTTT.